These 25 T cell receptor beta chains originate from one sample sequenced in a study of blood T cell repertoires in COVID-19. The protocol was immunoSEQ multiplex PCR, while the TCRdb copy is restricted to in-frame clones and leaves out a portion. The profile shows more than 65,000 clones, 83% of them singletons. Source material: peripheral blood. These receptors all come from a young man with COVID-19, enrolled during active disease.

This clone rates as medium-sized. The chain joins TRBV7-2 to TRBJ2-1, with TRBD2 identical over 15 bases. V was clipped by 5 bases and J by 7 bases; unmatched bases: 3. CDR1 and CDR2 (germline): SGHTA, FQGNSA. The CDR3 totals 15 residues. In DNA, the CDR3 is TGTGCCAGCAGCAACGGACTAGCGGGGGGGAATGAGCAGTTCTTC. Translated, it gives CASSNGLAGGNEQFF.

The V gene is TRBV24-1, the J gene TRBJ2-3; 11 bases map to TRBD2. The CDR3 covers 17 residues. Looked up from germline, CDR1 is KGHDR and CDR2 is SFDVKD. Trimming took 4 bases from V and 8 from J; bases not matched to a gene: 13. The CDR3 nucleotides are TGTGCCACCAGTGACCCCCTGACTAGCGGGACCCCCAGTACGCAGTATTTT. Protein: CATSDPLTSGTPSTQYF.

The rearrangement joins TRBV11-3 to TRBJ2-7, with 9 positions matching TRBD1. The CDR3 runs to 14 residues. With V trimmed by 5 bases and J by 7 bases, 9 bases remained unmatched. CDR1 is SGHNT, CDR2 YENEEA, per germline. CDR3 DNA sequence: TGTGCCAGCAGCCAGACAGGGGGTGTGCGGGAGCAGTACTTC. Translation gives CASSQTGGVREQYF.

The V gene is TRBV7-2, the J gene TRBJ2-5, with 13 bases identical to TRBD2. The CDR3 is 18 residues long. From germline, CDR1 is SGHTA and CDR2 FQGNSA. V shed 5 bases, J shed 5 bases, and the junction held 14 bases outside the gene matches. CDR3 sequence reads: CASSPVPGLAGHGETQYF. DNA of the CDR3: TGTGCCAGCAGCCCAGTCCCGGGACTAGCGGGACATGGGGAGACCCAGTACTTC.

The chain has TRBV19 and TRBJ1-2; no clear D gene. The CDR3 has 12 residues. Trimming removed 8 bases at V and 5 bases at J, with 12 bases between. Germline CDR1 is LNHDA and CDR2 is SQIVND (reference sequence). Written as DNA, the CDR3 is TGTGCCAGTTCCTCCGGGAGGTATGGCTACACCTTC. Translation: CASSSGRYGYTF.

The chain uses TRBV5-4 and TRBJ1-2; no clear D gene. The CDR3 has 14 amino acids. Trimming stripped 1 base from V and 4 bases from J, with 11 bases between. Germline V gene lookup returns CDR1 SGHNT and CDR2 YYREEE (reference sequence). The CDR3 reads CASSLLYSSYGYTF. The DNA for the CDR3 is TGTGCCAGCAGCTTGCTATATAGTAGCTATGGCTACACCTTC.

The chain couples TRBV10-1 to TRBJ2-1, with a possible D match to TRBD2 (7 bases). Germline V gives CDR1 WNHNN, CDR2 SYGVQD (reference sequence). The ends were cut back, 0 bases at V and 3 bases at J, with 9 bases in the middle. This CDR3 region has 15 residues. DNA for the CDR3: TGCGCCAGCAGTGAGTCCGGGGGGCTCTACAATGAGCAGTTCTTC. This encodes CASSESGGLYNEQFF.

The chain is built from TRBV27 and TRBJ2-7; D is perhaps TRBD2 (6 bases). The V end lost 6 bases, the J end lost 4 bases, and 22 bases lay between the germline ends. In germline, CDR1 is MNHEY, CDR2 SMNVEV (reference sequence). The CDR3 runs to 16 residues. The CDR3 loop is CASSLTGRGIRYEQYF. The DNA for the CDR3 is TGTGCCAGCAGCCTCACGGGCCGGGGGATTCGATACGAGCAGTACTTC.

This clone was observed a single time. The genes are TRBV28 and TRBJ1-2; maybe TRBD1 (5 bases). Trimming shortened V by 3 bases and J by 8 bases, and 16 bases separated the two germline ends. The V gene's germline CDR1 is MDHEN and CDR2 SYDVKM. This CDR3 comprises 14 residues. CDR3 protein: CASSLSIQGGGYTF. CDR3 sequence (DNA): TGTGCCAGCAGTTTGTCCATTCAGGGAGGGGGCTACACCTTC.

This clone appeared once. The chain combines TRBV7-9 with TRBJ2-2; TRBD2 matches 8 bases. The CDR3 covers 15 residues. V lost 4 bases to trimming and J lost 6 bases; unmatched junction nucleotides: 7. Germline CDR1 and CDR2: SEHNR and FQNEAQ (reference sequence). CDR3 bases: TGTGCCAGCAGCTCAAGCGGGAGATTCGCCGGGGAGCTGTTTTTT. This translates into CASSSSGRFAGELFF.

This chain uses TRBV19 with TRBJ2-3; the match to TRBD2 covers 7 bases. Trimming at V came to 3 bases and at J to 2 bases, leaving 5 bases not matched to a gene. The CDR3 is made up of 15 amino acids. From germline, CDR1 is LNHDA and CDR2 SQIVND (reference sequence). In DNA form, the CDR3 reads TGTGCCAGTAGTATGTTGGGAGGGACCACAGATACGCAGTATTTT. It translates to CASSMLGGTTDTQYF.

The sample holds one count of this clone. The chain employs TRBV14 and TRBJ2-3; 10 nucleotides agree with TRBD1. The CDR3 length is 19 residues. Germline CDR1 is SGHDN and CDR2 is FVKESK. After removal of 4 bases from V and 8 bases from J, the junction contained 21 bases not matched to a gene. The CDR3 reads CASSPTPGQGPVGTGTQYF. In nucleotides, the CDR3 is TGTGCCAGCAGCCCGACACCGGGACAGGGGCCTGTTGGCACGGGTACGCAGTATTTT.

The chain joins TRBV19 to TRBJ2-1; maybe TRBD1 (6 bases). V was trimmed by 8 bases and J by 7 bases, leaving 18 bases between them. The CDR3 contains 14 residues. Germline V lookup: CDR1 LNHDA, CDR2 SQIVND (reference sequence). The DNA for the CDR3 is TGTGCCAGTTGGACCGGGACACAACCTAATGAGCAGTTCTTC. This sequence encodes CASWTGTQPNEQFF.

This clone showed up just a few times. The chain recombines TRBV6-1 with TRBJ1-4; D not resolved. The CDR3 has 15 residues. V lost 3 bases, J lost 11 bases, and 19 bases lay in between. Germline V CDR1 and CDR2: MNHNS, SASEGT. The CDR3 coding sequence is TGTGCCAGCAGTGACACCAGACTAAGCGGTGCGAAACTGTTTTTT. Amino acid sequence: CASSDTRLSGAKLFF.

The table lists this clone with a few counts. In DNA, the CDR3 is TGTGCCAGCAGCTTGACAGGCCTCTCCTACGAGCAGTACTTC. Protein product: CASSLTGLSYEQYF. V is TRBV7-9 and J is TRBJ2-7; D perhaps matches TRBD1 (6 bases). The germline V gene has CDR1 SEHNR and CDR2 FQNEAQ (reference sequence). V shed 3 bases and J shed 0 bases, with 9 bases lying between them. The CDR3 has 14 amino acids.

This chain links TRBV7-9 with TRBJ1-2; TRBD1 matches at 7 bases. The CDR3 has 13 residues. Germline CDR1 and CDR2: SEHNR and FQNEAQ (reference sequence). V lost 5 bases to trimming and J lost 2 bases; unmatched junction nucleotides: 2. The CDR3 sequence: CASSVTGNYGYTF. The CDR3 DNA reads TGTGCCAGCAGCGTGACAGGGAACTATGGCTACACCTTC.

The rearrangement joins TRBV28 to TRBJ1-2; D perhaps matches TRBD1 (5 bases). The CDR3 extends over 12 amino acids. Per the germline V gene, CDR1 is MDHEN and CDR2 is SYDVKM. With 11 bases removed from V and 3 bases from J, the gap between germline ends came to 13 bases. The CDR3 coding sequence is TGTGCCTCCAGGGTATTCGACTATGGCTACACCTTC. Translated, it gives CASRVFDYGYTF.

V gene TRBV6-5 combines with J gene TRBJ1-1; perhaps TRBD1 as D (6 bases). V gave up 0 bases and J gave up 9 bases, with 11 bases separating them. The CDR3 sequence is 13 residues long. Germline CDR1 is MNHEY and CDR2 is SVGAGI. The CDR3 loop reads CASSYSRQDQAFF. DNA for the CDR3: TGTGCCAGCAGTTACTCGAGACAGGACCAAGCTTTCTTT.

The rearrangement links TRBV19 to TRBJ1-4; D ambiguous. CDR1 and CDR2 (germline): LNHDA, SQIVND (reference sequence). The CDR3 is 13 amino acids. The ends were cut back, 5 bases at V and 6 bases at J, with 10 bases in the middle. The chain's CDR3 is CASSPRTDEKLFF. In DNA, the CDR3 is TGTGCCAGTAGTCCTCGGACTGATGAAAAACTGTTTTTT. The full variable domain, rest sourced from reference TRBV19 and TRBJ1-4, is DGGITQSPKYLFRKEGQNVTLSCEQNLNHDAMYWYRQDPGQGLRLIYYSQIVNDFQKGDIAEGYSVSREKKESFPLTVTSAQKNPTAFYLCASSPRTDEKLFFGSGTQLSVL.

The chain has TRBV28 and TRBJ2-5; 10 bases fit TRBD1. Per the germline V gene, CDR1 is MDHEN and CDR2 is SYDVKM. After removal of 5 bases from V and 7 bases from J, the junction contained 10 bases not matched to a gene. The CDR3 length is 15 residues. For the CDR3, the DNA is TGTGCCAGCAGTACTGGGACAGGGGTCCTCTGGACCCAGTACTTC. Residues: CASSTGTGVLWTQYF.

The chain is built from TRBV27 and TRBJ1-1, with D unclear. The germline V gene encodes CDR1 MNHEY and CDR2 SMNVEV (reference sequence). Trimming took 4 bases from V and 6 from J, leaving 12 bases between them. The length of the CDR3 is 13 residues. This CDR3 is CASSSSEVSEAFF. The CDR3 bases are TGTGCCAGCAGTTCCTCGGAGGTGTCTGAAGCTTTCTTT.

The chain carries TRBV3-1 (or the pseudogene TRBV3-2) and TRBJ1-5, with 7 bases that match TRBD1. V shed 1 base, J shed 7 bases, and the junction held 4 bases outside the gene matches. The length of the CDR3 is 14 residues. The germline V gene has CDR1 LGHDT and CDR2 YNNKEL (reference sequence). This chain's CDR3 is CASSQAQGSQPQHF. CDR3 DNA: TGTGCCAGCAGCCAAGCACAGGGGAGCCAGCCCCAGCATTTT.

The gene calls are TRBV28 and TRBJ1-2; D call uncertain. The germline gives CDR1 MDHEN, CDR2 SYDVKM. The CDR3 sequence is 13 residues long. V was trimmed by 1 base and J by 7 bases, leaving 10 bases between them. The CDR3 region is CASSLSARFGYTF. The CDR3 nucleotides are TGTGCCAGCAGTTTATCCGCCAGGTTTGGCTACACCTTC.

The genes are TRBV7-2 and TRBJ2-5, with TRBD2 matching over 12 bases. Looked up from germline, CDR1 is SGHTA and CDR2 is FQGNSA. CDR3 length: 16 amino acids. V lost 4 bases to trimming and J lost 2 bases; unmatched junction nucleotides: 5. The CDR3 protein is CASSSGLAGLQETQYF. The CDR3 nucleotides read TGTGCCAGCAGCTCGGGACTAGCGGGCCTACAAGAGACCCAGTACTTC.

The gene calls are TRBV2 and TRBJ2-7; 14 nucleotides agree with TRBD2. The CDR3 is 15 residues long. Germline CDR1 SNHLY, CDR2 FYNNEI. J lost 7 bases, V lost 6 bases, and 8 bases had no gene match. The DNA for the CDR3 is TGTGCCAGCAGGGGACTAGCGGGAGTTCCGGGAGAGCAGTACTTC. Translation: CASRGLAGVPGEQYF.